Below, 15 T cell receptor beta chains from the same sample are listed, as sequenced in a study of T cell repertoires in urothelial bladder cancer. Using immunoSEQ multiplex PCR, the repertoire was profiled, and TCRdb retains in-frame clones only, with some absent. The table lists approximately 2,500 clones, approximately 71% of them singletons. Specimen: bladder tissue. The source is a human donor with a benign inflammatory bladder lesion.

This clone was observed a few times. V is TRBV25-1 and J is TRBJ1-2; 7 bases agree with TRBD1. CDR3 length equals 15 residues. Losses at the gene ends were 3 bases for V and 2 bases for J; bases not matched to a gene: 6. In germline, CDR1 is MGHDK, CDR2 SYGVNS. This CDR3 reads CASSERGRGNYGYTF. The CDR3, as DNA: TGTGCCAGCAGTGAGAGGGGCAGGGGGAACTATGGCTACACCTTC.

The V gene is TRBV19, the J gene TRBJ2-2, with a tentative D call TRBD1 (6 bases). The germline V and J ends were trimmed by 4 bases and 7 bases, with 13 bases remaining between them. CDR1 is LNHDA and CDR2 is SQIVND in the germline V gene (reference sequence). The CDR3 is 14 amino acids. DNA for the CDR3: TGTGCCAGTAGTACGGGACGGACAGTCGGGGAGCTGTTTTTT. As protein: CASSTGRTVGELFF.

This sequence joins TRBV29-1 and TRBJ2-1, with 9 bases aligning to TRBD1. The length of the CDR3 is 15 residues. V was clipped by 5 bases and J by 5 bases; unmatched bases: 10. CDR1 and CDR2 (germline): SQVTM, ANQGSEA. The CDR3 nucleotides are TGCAGCGTTCCAACCGGACAGGGGACCAACAATGAGCAGTTCTTC. Translating gives CSVPTGQGTNNEQFF.

This chain joins TRBV2 and TRBJ2-3; D gene ambiguous. The CDR3 totals 16 residues. Germline values: CDR1 SNHLY, CDR2 FYNNEI. V was pared by 2 bases and J by 0 bases, with 12 bases between. The CDR3 DNA reads TGTGCCAGCAGTGAACTGTGGGCGAGGAGCACAGATACGCAGTATTTT. This translates into CASSELWARSTDTQYF.

The chain recombines TRBV29-1 with TRBJ1-5, with D possibly matching TRBD1 (6 bases). V was clipped by 6 bases and J by 0 bases, with 6 bases between them. This CDR3 contains 12 residues. Germline loops: CDR1 SQVTM, CDR2 ANQGSEA. The CDR3, as DNA: TGCAGCGTACAGGGTAGCAATCAGCCCCAGCATTTT. Amino acids: CSVQGSNQPQHF.

This sequence joins TRBV6-4 and TRBJ2-7; no firm D call. CDR1 is MRHNA and CDR2 is SNTAGT in the germline V gene. The ends were cut back, 8 bases at V and 0 bases at J, with 14 bases in the middle. CDR3 length: 14 amino acids. The CDR3 region is CASVPFLSSYEQYV. The CDR3 bases are TGTGCCAGCGTTCCGTTTTTGAGCTCCTACGAGCAGTACGTC.

V and J are TRBV9 and TRBJ1-2, with no clear D. V was pared by 0 bases and J by 3 bases, with 12 bases between. The germline CDR1 and CDR2 sequences are SGDLS and YYNGEE. The CDR3 covers 15 residues. The CDR3 DNA reads TGTGCCAGCAGCGTAGGGTCCGGTTACTACTATGGCTACACCTTC. It translates to CASSVGSGYYYGYTF.

This clone was detected once. This chain joins TRBV18 and TRBJ2-1; D uncertain. Germline lookup yields CDR1 KGHSH and CDR2 LQKENI. The CDR3 has 13 residues. Trimming cost V 0 bases and J 9 bases, with 9 bases left between them. The CDR3 bases are TGTGCCAGCTCACCACCGGTTAGCTTTGAGCAGTTCTTC. This codes for CASSPPVSFEQFF.

CDR3 in DNA: TGTGCCAGCAGTTTCCAGGGGTTGAACACTGAAGCTTTCTTT. Translating gives CASSFQGLNTEAFF. This chain uses TRBV27 with TRBJ1-1; maybe TRBD1 (6 bases). The CDR3 is made up of 14 amino acids. Germline-derived CDR1 and CDR2 are MNHEY and SMNVEV (reference sequence). V lost 3 bases to trimming and J lost 0 bases, with 8 bases between them.

This clone was counted once. The chain recombines TRBV6-1 with TRBJ2-5, with 10 bases lining up with TRBD2. V gave up 3 bases and J gave up 5 bases; unmatched junction bases: 6. The germline V gene has CDR1 MNHNS and CDR2 SASEGT. The CDR3 is made up of 15 amino acids. CDR3 nucleotides: TGTGCCAGCAGTGAGTCTAGCGGGAGTTGGGAGACCCAGTACTTC. This gives the protein CASSESSGSWETQYF.

The genes are TRBV29-1 and TRBJ2-2; 9 bases are shared with TRBD1. CDR1 and CDR2 (germline): SQVTM, ANQGSEA. The trim removed 8 bases at V and 6 bases at J, leaving 10 bases unmatched. This CDR3 spans 14 amino acids. The CDR3 sequence is CSFRTGDGAGELFF. The DNA of the CDR3 is TGCAGCTTTAGGACAGGGGACGGCGCCGGGGAGCTGTTTTTT.

This clone was counted a single time. The V call is TRBV5-1, the J call TRBJ1-2; D remains unclear. V was pared by 0 bases and J by 3 bases, with 6 bases between. The CDR3 extends over 13 amino acids. Germline V lookup: CDR1 SGHRS, CDR2 YFSETQ. CDR3 bases: TGCGCCAGCAGCTTGGGACAATACTATGGCTACACCTTC. Protein sequence: CASSLGQYYGYTF.

The chain employs TRBV18 and TRBJ1-1; 7 bases line up with TRBD1. CDR3 length: 12 residues. CDR1 is KGHSH, CDR2 LQKENI, per germline. V was clipped by 1 base and J by 8 bases; unmatched bases: 1. CDR3 loop: CASSPQGQEAFF. The CDR3 DNA reads TGTGCCAGCTCACCACAGGGACAGGAAGCTTTCTTT.

This chain links TRBV5-1 with TRBJ2-5; 7 positions match TRBD2. The germline gives CDR1 SGHRS, CDR2 YFSETQ. The length of the CDR3 is 14 residues. J was trimmed by 5 bases and V by 0 bases; bases with no gene match: 4. This CDR3 reads CASSLAGGSETQYF. In nucleotides, the CDR3 is TGCGCCAGCAGCTTGGCCGGGGGGTCCGAGACCCAGTACTTC.

The CDR3 protein is CASSLVGGRETQYF. CDR3 sequence (DNA): TGTGCCAGCAGCTTAGTCGGGGGCAGAGAGACCCAGTACTTC. The chain couples TRBV7-9 to TRBJ2-5; perhaps D is TRBD1 or TRBD2 (6 bases each). The V gene's germline CDR1 is SEHNR and CDR2 FQNEAQ (reference sequence). V lost 1 base and J lost 4, with 10 bases in between. The CDR3 extends over 14 amino acids. The full variable domain, with the rest looked up from reference TRBV7-9 and TRBJ2-5, is DTGVSQNPRHKITKRGQNVTFRCDPISEHNRLYWYRQTLGQGPEFLTYFQNEAQLEKSRLLSDRFSAERPKGSFSTLEIQRTEQGDSAMYLCASSLVGGRETQYFGPGTRLLVL.